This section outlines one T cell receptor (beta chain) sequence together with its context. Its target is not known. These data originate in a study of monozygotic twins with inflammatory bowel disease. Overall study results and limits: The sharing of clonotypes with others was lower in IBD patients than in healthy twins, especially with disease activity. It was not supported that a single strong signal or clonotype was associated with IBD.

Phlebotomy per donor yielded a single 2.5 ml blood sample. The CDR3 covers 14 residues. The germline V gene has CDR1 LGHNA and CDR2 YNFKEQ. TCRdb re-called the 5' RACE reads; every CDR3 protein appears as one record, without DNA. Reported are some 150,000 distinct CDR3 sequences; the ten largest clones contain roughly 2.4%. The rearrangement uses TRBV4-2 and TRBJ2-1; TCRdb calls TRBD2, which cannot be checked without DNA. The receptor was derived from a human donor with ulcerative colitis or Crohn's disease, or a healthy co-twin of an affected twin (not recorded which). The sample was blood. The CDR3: CASSPSGRNNEQFF.